This T cell receptor beta chain is from a study of T cells after yellow fever vaccination. Sample share makes this clonotype medium-sized (0.01 to 0.1%). TCRdb used MiXCR to reprocess the 5' RACE reads, holding one entry per CDR3 protein. The table shows roughly 45,000 distinct CDR3 sequences, with 6.5% to 8.5% occurring only once. Germline assignment: CDR1 SEHNR and CDR2 FQNEAQ (reference sequence). The V gene lost 2 bases and the J gene lost 0 bases, with 4 bases spanning the gap. The CDR3 runs 14 residues. This clonotype was sampled from a man aged 25 to 45 who received the YFV17D yellow fever vaccine. The V and J genes are TRBV7-9 and TRBJ2-2; D unresolved. Sequencing used CD8+ T cells not binding an NS4B(214-222) dextramer, sorted from PBMCs, obtained 45 days after the yellow fever booster vaccination. The CDR3 bases are TGTGCCAGCAGCTTAAACCCGAACACCGGGGAGCTGTTTTTT. Protein sequence: CASSLNPNTGELFF.